This T cell receptor beta chain appears in the sequencing data of a study of early T cells in non-severe SARS-CoV-2 infection. Turning to the study itself: Sequencing targeted bulk RNA from unsorted whole blood, leaving chains unpaired.

Study-level findings and limits: Clonotype matching in VDJdb favored anti-spike CD8 responses and did not capture private and CD4 specificities.

Individual cDNA molecules were tagged with unique molecular identifiers, the study reported. TCRdb reanalysed the 5' RACE reads using MiXCR and keeps one entry per CDR3 protein. Of around 46,000 distinct CDR3 sequences in the sample, around 5.6% were seen once. Trimming stripped 3 bases from V and 5 bases from J, with 15 bases between. This CDR3 contains 14 residues. Germline V gene lookup returns CDR1 SGHRS and CDR2 YFSETQ. This clonotype was counted many times. No antigen is known for it. The receptor was isolated from an adult who was a healthcare worker with PCR-confirmed SARS-CoV-2 infection or an uninfected control (not recorded which). The J gene is TRBJ2-7, the V gene TRBV5-1; tentative D call: TRBD1 (5 bases). The source material was whole blood. The CDR3 bases are TGCGCCAGCAGCTGGGGCCCCCGTGGCGACGAGCAGTACTTC. It encodes CASSWGPRGDEQYF.